Below are 29 T cell receptor beta chains sequenced from a single sample in a study of cytotoxic CD8 clonotypes in ibrutinib-treated CLL. This table comes from immunoSEQ multiplex PCR, and its TCRdb copy is limited to in-frame clones, with some not included. This table holds around 16,000 clones, around 63% found once. This specimen was PBMCs, taken before ibrutinib treatment. These receptors all stem from a human donor with chronic lymphocytic leukemia.

The rearrangement links TRBV10-3 to TRBJ2-5, with TRBD2 identical over 14 bases. Germline trimming cut 3 bases from V and 5 bases from J; bases unmatched to any gene: 2. This CDR3 has 15 amino acids. Per the germline V gene, CDR1 is ENHRY and CDR2 is SYGVKD. This CDR3 is CAISERTSGGETQYF. As DNA, the CDR3 is TGTGCCATCAGTGAAAGGACTAGCGGGGGGGAGACCCAGTACTTC.

The chain links TRBV9 to TRBJ2-3; D is unclear. The CDR3 totals 13 residues. From germline, CDR1 is SGDLS and CDR2 YYNGEE. Between the trimmed V and J ends, which lost 3 bases and 1 base, there was a span of 6 bases. CDR3 DNA sequence: TGTGCCAGCAGCGCAACAGGCACAGATACGCAGTATTTT. Its translation is CASSATGTDTQYF.

V and J are TRBV10-3 and TRBJ1-1, with D possibly being TRBD1 (6 bases). Trimming shortened V by 3 bases and J by 3 bases, and 20 bases separated the two germline ends. CDR3 length equals 17 residues. Germline V gene lookup returns CDR1 ENHRY and CDR2 SYGVKD. The CDR3 coding sequence is TGTGCCATCAGTGAACATTTGGGGACAATCAAGGACACTGAAGCTTTCTTT. Amino acids: CAISEHLGTIKDTEAFF.

This clone was recorded once. The rearrangement joins TRBV7-2 to TRBJ2-5; no clear D. The DNA end favors TRBJ2-7, so the J call may be wrong. The CDR3 is made up of 14 amino acids. Germline CDR1 reads SGHTA; CDR2 reads FQGNSA. CDR3 sequence (DNA): TGTGCCAGCAGCCCACTCAGGTCGTTGAACGAGCAGTACTTC. Translation gives CASSPLRSLNEQYF.

This clone turned up a few times. The genes are TRBV7-2 and TRBJ2-7; 11 bases agree with TRBD2. V shed 5 bases, J shed 4 bases, and the junction held 4 bases outside the gene matches. CDR1 and CDR2 (germline): SGHTA, FQGNSA. There are 14 residues in the CDR3. DNA of the CDR3: TGTGCCAGCAGCCCGACTAGCGGGGCTTACGAGCAGTACTTC. It encodes CASSPTSGAYEQYF.

Sample share makes this clone medium-sized. The chain couples TRBV5-1 to TRBJ2-6; D possibly uses TRBD1 or TRBD2 (5 bases each). V was cut by 4 bases and J by 2 bases, with 10 bases left in between. CDR1 SGHRS and CDR2 YFSETQ come from the germline V gene. The CDR3 contains 15 residues. CDR3 in DNA: TGCGCCAGCAGCCTCATGGGGGCTGGGGCCAACGTCCTGACTTTC. This translates into CASSLMGAGANVLTF.

This chain links TRBV25-1 with TRBJ1-1; D gene ambiguous. The germline V and J ends were trimmed by 3 bases and 0 bases, with 8 bases remaining between them. This CDR3 has 14 residues. CDR1 is MGHDK, CDR2 SYGVNS, per germline. For the CDR3, the DNA is TGTGCCAGCAGTGAGGTGGGGATGAACACTGAAGCTTTCTTT. This codes for CASSEVGMNTEAFF.

This clone was recorded a few times. CDR3 sequence (DNA): TGTGCCAGCAGCTCGGGACTAGCGGGGTATGAGACCCAGTACTTC. Its protein product is CASSSGLAGYETQYF. V usage is TRBV7-2 and J usage is TRBJ2-5, with 13 bases that match TRBD2. This CDR3 spans 15 amino acids. From germline, CDR1 is SGHTA and CDR2 FQGNSA. The ends lost 4 bases at V and 5 bases at J; junction bases unmatched: 4.

Turning to this clone: Other DNA variants within this sample encode the same CDR3. This chain connects TRBV6-6 to TRBJ2-5; D unclear. Germline V gene sequence: CDR1 MNHNY, CDR2 SVGAGI (reference sequence). V gave up 3 bases and J gave up 5 bases, with 10 bases separating them. The CDR3 is made up of 13 amino acids. The CDR3 nucleotides are TGTGCCAGCAGTTATCAGGAGAAGGAGACCCAGTACTTC. Protein product: CASSYQEKETQYF.

This chain connects TRBV7-2 to TRBJ2-7; no firm D call. Deletions cut 3 bases from V and 0 bases from J, with 9 bases between. This CDR3 spans 14 amino acids. From germline, CDR1 is SGHTA and CDR2 FQGNSA. In DNA form, the CDR3 reads TGTGCCAGCAGCTTCGGGCGGCTCTCCTACGAGCAGTACTTC. Residues: CASSFGRLSYEQYF.

The V gene is TRBV7-9, the J gene TRBJ1-2, with D unresolved. Trimming took off 2 bases at V and 10 bases at J, with 20 bases between the two ends. Germline V lookup: CDR1 SEHNR, CDR2 FQNEAQ (reference sequence). The CDR3 runs 15 residues. CDR3 sequence (DNA): TGTGCCAGCAGCTTAAGGGTTCCAACGAGTTCCTTCTACACCTTC. It is translated as CASSLRVPTSSFYTF.

The genes are TRBV7-6 and TRBJ2-2, with TRBD2 matching over 9 bases. The V gene's germline CDR1 is SGHVS and CDR2 FNYEAQ. The trim removed 5 bases at V and 1 base at J, leaving 2 bases unmatched. The CDR3 covers 15 residues. CDR3 region: CASSVLAGNTGELFF. The DNA for the CDR3 is TGTGCCAGCAGCGTACTAGCGGGGAACACCGGGGAGCTGTTTTTT.

V is TRBV28 and J is TRBJ2-1; D unclear. In germline, CDR1 is MDHEN, CDR2 SYDVKM. Trimming cost V 6 bases and J 8 bases, with 11 bases left between them. The CDR3 totals 12 residues. The CDR3 DNA is TGTGCCAGCAGCCTCTACGTCCATGAGCAGTTCTTC. Amino acid sequence: CASSLYVHEQFF.

The rearrangement uses TRBV5-4 and TRBJ2-1, with unresolved D. Germline values: CDR1 SGHNT, CDR2 YYREEE (reference sequence). Between the trimmed V and J ends, which lost 2 bases and 3 bases, there was a span of 9 bases. The CDR3 consists of 14 residues. CDR3 in amino acids: CASSLPGHYNEQFF. CDR3 coding DNA: TGTGCCAGCAGCTTACCCGGGCACTACAATGAGCAGTTCTTC.

The genes are TRBV19 and TRBJ2-1; TRBD1 agrees at 10 bases. This CDR3 is 15 amino acids long. Germline trimming cut 2 bases from V and 7 bases from J; bases unmatched to any gene: 5. Germline V CDR1 and CDR2: LNHDA, SQIVND (reference sequence). The CDR3 DNA sequence: TGTGCCAGTAGTATAATCGCGGGACAGGGGAATGAGCAGTTCTTC. Protein: CASSIIAGQGNEQFF.

This chain connects TRBV7-2 to TRBJ2-7; D might be TRBD1 (6 bases). V lost 1 base, J lost 7 bases, and 14 bases lay in between. Germline V gene data show CDR1 as SGHTA and CDR2 as FQGNSA. This CDR3 contains 14 residues. CDR3 protein: CASSLVTGISEQYF. CDR3 nucleotide sequence: TGTGCCAGCAGCTTAGTAACAGGGATTTCGGAGCAGTACTTC.

The chain employs TRBV2 and TRBJ1-6; D is perhaps TRBD1 (6 bases). This CDR3 region has 17 residues. The germline V and J ends were trimmed by 10 bases and 5 bases, with 24 bases remaining between them. Germline V gene data show CDR1 as SNHLY and CDR2 as FYNNEI. The CDR3 here is CANQDRWDPRDNSPLHF. The DNA for the CDR3 is TGTGCCAACCAGGACAGATGGGATCCTCGGGATAATTCACCCCTCCACTTT. Variable domain in full (rest from reference TRBV2 and TRBJ1-6): EPEVTQTPSHQVTQMGQEVILRCVPISNHLYFYWYRQILGQKVEFLVSFYNNEISEKSEIFDDQFSVERPDGSNFTLKIRSTKLEDSAMYFCANQDRWDPRDNSPLHFGNGTRLTVT.

This clone has more than one count but fewer than ten. The chain is built from TRBV5-6 and TRBJ1-2; D remains ambiguous. Trimming removed 1 base at V and 7 bases at J, with 8 bases between. The CDR3 is made up of 12 amino acids. Germline CDR1 SGHDT, CDR2 YYEEEE. The CDR3 is CASSLRTVGYTF. The CDR3 DNA follows: TGTGCCAGCAGCTTGAGGACGGTTGGCTACACCTTC.

This clone occurred a few times. J is TRBJ2-1 and V is TRBV7-3; tentative D call: TRBD2 (6 bases). CDR3 length: 13 amino acids. CDR1 SGHTA and CDR2 FQGTGA come from the germline V gene. The V and J ends lost 5 bases and 5 bases respectively, with 10 bases between them. In DNA form, the CDR3 reads TGTGCCAGCAGCCAAGGACTAAACAATGAGCAGTTCTTC. This encodes CASSQGLNNEQFF.

V usage is TRBV7-9 and J usage is TRBJ1-1; D possibly corresponds to TRBD1 (6 bases). Trimming pared 0 bases from V and 1 base from J, leaving 9 bases between. CDR1 is SEHNR and CDR2 is FQNEAQ in the germline V gene (reference sequence). The CDR3 contains 15 residues. CDR3 coding DNA: TGTGCCAGCAGCTTAGCTAGGGGGGCGAACACTGAAGCTTTCTTT. It codes for CASSLARGANTEAFF.

This chain links TRBV6-5 with TRBJ2-3; 11 bases align to TRBD2. Germline trimming cut 6 bases from V and 4 bases from J; bases unmatched to any gene: 3. Per the germline V gene, CDR1 is MNHEY and CDR2 is SVGAGI. The CDR3 has 14 residues. The DNA for the CDR3 is TGTGCCAGCAGGCTAGCGGGGGGTCCAGATACGCAGTATTTT. It yields the protein CASRLAGGPDTQYF.

The chain carries TRBV5-1 and TRBJ1-5; D is possibly TRBD1 (5 bases). V was shortened by 4 bases and J by 5 bases, with 13 bases between the two germline ends. The V gene's germline CDR1 is SGHRS and CDR2 YFSETQ. The CDR3 runs to 14 residues. In nucleotides, the CDR3 is TGCGCCAGCAGCCCCCAGGGAGGCGATCAGCCCCAGCATTTT. Translated, it gives CASSPQGGDQPQHF.

J is TRBJ1-2 and V is TRBV6-1; 8 positions match TRBD1. The V and J ends lost 8 bases and 4 bases, in that order; junction bases with no gene match: 12. The CDR3 totals 15 residues. Germline V gene lookup returns CDR1 MNHNS and CDR2 SASEGT. DNA for the CDR3: TGTGCCAGCCGAAGTTTCACCGGGACAGGCTATGGCTACACCTTC. It codes for CASRSFTGTGYGYTF.

The rearrangement links TRBV6-1 to TRBJ1-5; no definite D call. The CDR3 has 14 amino acids. CDR1 and CDR2 (germline): MNHNS, SASEGT. V lost 6 bases and J lost 0, with 9 bases in between. The CDR3 protein is CASSDIYSNQPQHF. In DNA, the CDR3 is TGTGCCAGCAGCGACATCTATAGCAATCAGCCCCAGCATTTT.

V usage is TRBV2 and J usage is TRBJ2-2; D remains unclear. V was pared by 7 bases and J by 8 bases, with 11 bases between. The CDR3 runs 12 residues. The V gene's germline CDR1 is SNHLY and CDR2 FYNNEI. CDR3 residues: CASTPLGGELFF. DNA of the CDR3: TGTGCCAGCACTCCACTGGGGGGGGAGCTGTTTTTT.

The chain has TRBV4-2 and TRBJ1-3, with TRBD1 as a possible D gene (6 bases). Looked up from germline, CDR1 is LGHNA and CDR2 is YNFKEQ. The ends were cut back, 3 bases at V and 4 bases at J, with 16 bases in the middle. CDR3 size: 16 residues. CDR3 bases: TGTGCCAGCAGCCAGGGAGGGGGAAGTTACGGAAACACCATATATTTT. It translates to CASSQGGGSYGNTIYF.

With respect to this clone: One junction end disagrees with the germline gene, perhaps due to a read error. This chain connects TRBV7-9 to TRBJ2-5; D is unresolved. The CDR3 runs 14 residues. The germline gives CDR1 SEHNR, CDR2 FQNEAQ (reference sequence). The CDR3 spells CASSSTNSQEIQYF. The CDR3 DNA reads TGTGCCAGCAGCTCCACCAACAGCCAAGAGATCCAGTACTTC.

V is TRBV29-1 and J is TRBJ2-5; D remains ambiguous. V dropped 4 bases and J dropped 5 bases, with 11 bases sitting between them. There are 12 residues in the CDR3. The germline V gene encodes CDR1 SQVTM and CDR2 ANQGSEA. The CDR3 bases are TGCAGCGTTGTCCTCGGGTATGAGACCCAGTACTTC. Translated: CSVVLGYETQYF.

The rearrangement joins TRBV6-5 to TRBJ2-7; 8 positions match TRBD1. Per germline, CDR1 MNHEY and CDR2 SVGAGI. CDR3 length: 14 amino acids. J was trimmed by 6 bases and V by 5 bases; bases with no gene match: 9. The CDR3 sequence: CASSRQGAYSEQYF. As DNA, the CDR3 is TGTGCCAGCAGTCGTCAGGGGGCTTATAGCGAGCAGTACTTC.